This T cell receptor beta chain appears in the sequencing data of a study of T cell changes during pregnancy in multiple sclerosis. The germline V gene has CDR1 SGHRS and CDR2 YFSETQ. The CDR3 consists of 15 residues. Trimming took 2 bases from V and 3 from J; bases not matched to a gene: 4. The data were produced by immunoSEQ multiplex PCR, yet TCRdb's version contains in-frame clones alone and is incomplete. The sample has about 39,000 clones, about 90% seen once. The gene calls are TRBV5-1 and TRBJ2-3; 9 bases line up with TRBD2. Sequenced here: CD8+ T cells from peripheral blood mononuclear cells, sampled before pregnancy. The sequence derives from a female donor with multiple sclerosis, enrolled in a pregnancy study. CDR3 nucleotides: TGCGCCAGCAGCTTACTTAGCGGGAGTACAGATACGCAGTATTTT. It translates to CASSLLSGSTDTQYF.